One T cell receptor (beta chain) is described in this entry. Its antigen is still unknown. No much larger clone exists at a distance of one base, and base qualities are not known. What the time point label conveys for this sample: patch test 3, about 24 weeks after DPC sensitization. The treatment or condition label, read with the paper, signifies: therapeutic diphenylcyclopropenone sensitization with weekly scalp DPC. Blood at each patch-test visit was drawn before the patch test was applied. Patients were eligible if aged 18 to 70, diagnosed with alopecia and judged suitable for DPC therapy, and pregnant patients were excluded. Total RNA was isolated from unfractionated whole blood collected in Tempus Blood RNA tubes. This specimen belongs to a study of human T cells and chemical hapten exposure (dated by TCRdb to about 2021). Broadly, across the study: For sensitization, 2% DPC in acetone was applied to a roughly 2 cm by roughly 2 cm area of upper inner arm skin. Throughout the approximately 25-week study period, patients were also given weekly therapeutic DPC doses on the scalp. Patch testing was performed on the upper back with Finn chambers containing 0.01% DPC, and the patch tests were scored after 6 days according to International Contact Dermatitis Research Group standards. The patient cohort, mostly female, included alopecia areata with under or over 50% scalp involvement, alopecia totalis and alopecia universalis. Libraries were pooled for sequencing, and per-sample TCR yields varied mainly because of small differences in library volumes within the pool. This study followed changes in the peripheral blood TCR repertoire in vivo during primary and secondary sensitization of alopecia patients to the hapten diphenylcyclopropenone (DPC). Patient blood was sampled pre-sensitization (week 0) and at 2, 6 and about 24 weeks after DPC sensitization. Nearly 30 alopecia patients gave blood for TCR sequencing at one to four time points (pre-sensitization, 2, 6 and 24 weeks). The full study reports these points: Expanded TCRs formed significantly more large CDR3 similarity clusters than pre-sensitization or healthy control sets, consistent with antigen-driven responses. After repeated subsampling, the strength of the expansion versus patch-test correlation and the threshold at which it became significant changed. Because all patients had alopecia, a presumed autoimmune disease, the immune response of the patients might differ from that of healthy individuals. A positive correlation was found between the number of PT1 expanded TCRs and patch test score, with significance reached at thresholds 8, 16 and 32 but not 4. DPC sensitization did not change how many TCRs were above 1 in 1000 frequency, and no evidence was found of alterations in global repertoire structure.

V is clipped by 3 bases and J by 7 bases, and the sequence between their germline boundaries is 20 bases long. From the cysteine up to the phenylalanine, the CDR3 has a length of 16 residues. Only the CDR3 portion is preserved as DNA: 48 bases, with reading frame beginning at the first base. The germline V gene specifies SGDLS as CDR1 and YYNGEE as CDR2. Library prep was done by RACE. Sequencer: NextSeq 500. Library preparation attached unique molecular identifiers to individual cDNA molecules for quantitative, reproducible TCR counting. For every blood RNA sample, sequencing covered both the TCR alpha and TCR beta chains. In the source study's methods: The median number of TCRs per sample was around 96,000, ranging from about 23,224 to 700,000. V, J and CDR3 annotation of the TCR reads was performed with the Decombinator software suite. To make PS versus PT1 abundance plots, every sample was subsampled to the same number of TCRs (28,000). TCRs were defined as expanded if absent before sensitization and observed at least eight times at the 2-week time point. The public reads were quality trimmed at Q25 with fastp and then assembled into clones with MiXCR by TCRdb, keeping productive beta chains. All rows with the same CDR3 protein become a single entry with the most common DNA and genes. Here the V and J calls rest on TCRdb's processing, not on the authors' analysis. This sample gives more than 95,000 distinct CDR3 sequences in total; less than 35% of them show up just once. The ten most abundant clones make up over 9% of the sample.

The sequences come from whole blood, collected in connection with sensitization to the hapten diphenylcyclopropenone (DPC). The source of this sequence is a man between 40 and 49 years old with alopecia areata. Some clones in this sample may be carry-over from other donors' samples. The sequence joins TRBV9 to TRBJ2-1; TRBD2 is a weak D gene call, 6 bases matching. The sequenced DNA: TGTGCCAGCAGCGCCCTGACGGGACTCCGTAATAATGAGCAGTTCTTC. It is translated as CASSALTGLRNNEQFF.